This T cell receptor (beta chain) derives from a study of shared clonotypes between healthy human individuals. On the study more broadly: A few men and a couple of women, aged 18 to 49, were donors. Study-level points and caveats: Generally, naive subsets came out with larger estimated richness than memory subsets. Non-shared clonotypes had lower generation probabilities than those shared by all four donors.

From germline, CDR1 is SQVTM and CDR2 ANQGSEA. V shed 7 bases and J shed 6 bases, with 13 bases lying between them. The CDR3 extends over 11 amino acids. Cells designated naive CD8 were CD45RO-negative and were positively selected for CCR7, with terminally differentiated effector memory CD45RA+ cells excluded. Researchers ran the assay at a deep level. Profiling relied on immunoSEQ multiplex PCR, and the TCRdb table lists in-frame clones only, not all of them. Among roughly 2.1 million clones listed, 85% to 95% were seen once. Regarding this clone: The antigen remains undetermined.

Sequenced material: naive CD8+ T cells from PBMCs. The receptor was isolated from a man between 18 and 29 years old in good health. Some clones in this sample may be carry-over from other donors' samples. The rearrangement joins TRBV29-1 to TRBJ2-7, with D unclear. CDR3: CSGVRGGEQYF. The CDR3 DNA sequence: TGCAGCGGAGTGAGAGGTGGCGAGCAGTACTTC.